This TCR beta chain was retrieved from a study of T cell responses to AZD1222 COVID-19 vaccine. General study points: The repertoires were collected only after the peak T cell response. The reported proportion of spike-specific TCRs targeting unmutated variant regions was nearly half.

The CDR3 totals 11 residues. In germline, CDR1 is MNHEY, CDR2 SVGAGI. After removal of 10 bases from V and 7 bases from J, the junction contained 2 bases not matched to a gene. As concerns this clone: Its antigen is not identified.

Clones were read by immunoSEQ multiplex PCR, and TCRdb kept only the in-frame ones, dropping some. The sample gives 75,000 to 95,000 clones, 88% of which show up once; 15% to 20% is in the top ten. This clonotype was sampled from an adult in good health. This rearrangement joins TRBV6-5 to TRBJ1-5; 9 nucleotides line up with TRBD1. The sample here was peripheral blood, taken on day 0 of AZD1222 vaccination. CDR3 residues: CATGQGQPQHF. The CDR3 bases are TGTGCCACCGGACAGGGGCAGCCCCAGCATTTT.